The 17 T cell receptor beta chains reported below all come from one sample, sequenced in a study of OX40 agonist ivuxolimab in advanced cancers. The library was built by means of the immunoSEQ multiplex PCR assay. This immuneACCESS table, as held by TCRdb, lists in-frame sequences with V and J called but not all clones. Of the missing ones, under half trace to an unresolved V gene in checked studies; the others have no known cause. The sample contains fewer than 85,000 clones, roughly 85% of them found a single time. The ten largest account for roughly 6.2% of the sample. The specimen was CD4+ or CD8+ T cells sorted from blood, collected in a trial of the OX40 agonist ivuxolimab. The receptors come from an adult with an advanced solid tumor such as melanoma, head and neck, liver or kidney cancer.

The chain employs TRBV5-5 and TRBJ2-7, with D uncertain. The ends were cut back, 0 bases at V and 4 bases at J, with 5 bases in the middle. The CDR3 contains 12 residues. The germline gives CDR1 SGHKS, CDR2 YYEKEE (reference sequence). The CDR3 is CASSLAKYEQYV. The CDR3, as DNA: TGTGCCAGCAGCTTGGCCAAGTACGAGCAGTACGTC.

This rearrangement joins TRBV4-1 to TRBJ1-5, with 11 nucleotides matching TRBD1. V was pared by 4 bases and J by 5 bases, with 4 bases of the junction left unmatched. Looked up from germline, CDR1 is MGHRA and CDR2 is YSYEKL. The CDR3 is made up of 15 amino acids. The CDR3 is CASSRGTGGDQPQHF. The CDR3 bases are TGCGCCAGCAGCCGAGGGACAGGGGGGGATCAGCCCCAGCATTTT.

This sequence joins TRBV19 and TRBJ1-5; D uncertain. Germline CDR1 reads LNHDA; CDR2 reads SQIVND (reference sequence). The CDR3 is 12 amino acids. V lost 7 bases to trimming and J lost 5 bases, with 9 bases between them. The CDR3 DNA is TGTGCCAGTACCGATCACTATCAGCCCCAGCATTTT. Amino acid sequence: CASTDHYQPQHF. Full variable domain (remainder filled in from reference TRBV19 and TRBJ1-5): DGGITQSPKYLFRKEGQNVTLSCEQNLNHDAMYWYRQDPGQGLRLIYYSQIVNDFQKGDIAEGYSVSREKKESFPLTVTSAQKNPTAFYLCASTDHYQPQHFGDGTRLSIL.

This chain joins TRBV27 and TRBJ2-7; perhaps TRBD2 as D (7 bases). V lost 6 bases to trimming and J lost 1 base, with 19 bases between them. This CDR3 is built from 16 residues. The germline CDR1 and CDR2 sequences are MNHEY and SMNVEV (reference sequence). In DNA, the CDR3 is TGTGCCAGCAGCCCCGGGGGGCAGGGCACGTCCTACGAGCAGTACGTC. This translates into CASSPGGQGTSYEQYV.

The chain uses TRBV5-1 and TRBJ1-3; D is possibly TRBD1 (6 bases). Per germline, CDR1 SGHRS and CDR2 YFSETQ. The V gene lost 3 bases and the J gene lost 4 bases, with 8 bases spanning the gap. The CDR3 is 13 residues long. The CDR3 coding sequence is TGCGCCAGCAGCTCAGGGGACGGAAACACCATATATTTT. It specifies CASSSGDGNTIYF.

The chain links TRBV28 to TRBJ1-1, with a tentative D call TRBD1 (6 bases). This CDR3 has 14 amino acids. The V gene lost 5 bases and the J gene lost 1 base, with 11 bases spanning the gap. The germline gives CDR1 MDHEN, CDR2 SYDVKM. The CDR3 protein is CASSLVQGNTEAFF. Here the CDR3 DNA reads TGTGCCAGCAGTCTAGTACAGGGGAACACTGAAGCTTTCTTT.

The V gene is TRBV30, the J gene TRBJ1-5, with D possibly matching TRBD1 (6 bases). The CDR3 totals 16 residues. CDR1 GTSNPN and CDR2 SVGIG come from the germline V gene (reference sequence). V was cut by 0 bases and J by 5 bases, with 17 bases left in between. The chain's CDR3 is CAWSVQGRGSHQPQHF. The CDR3 nucleotides read TGTGCCTGGAGTGTACAAGGCAGGGGATCGCATCAGCCCCAGCATTTT.

The chain recombines TRBV4-2 with TRBJ2-1; 10 positions match TRBD2. The CDR3 runs to 18 residues. Germline V CDR1 and CDR2: LGHNA, YNFKEQ. V gave up 0 bases and J gave up 6 bases; unmatched junction bases: 11. The CDR3 DNA follows: TGTGCCAGCAGCCAAGAAGGGGGGCTAGCGGGAGCCCTCAATGAGCAGTTCTTC. Translation: CASSQEGGLAGALNEQFF.

This clone was recorded a few times. The chain joins TRBV6-1 to TRBJ1-5; D is perhaps TRBD1 (5 bases). Trimming pared 7 bases from V and 5 bases from J, leaving 15 bases between. Germline values: CDR1 MNHNS, CDR2 SASEGT. The CDR3 has 14 residues. In DNA form, the CDR3 reads TGTGCCAGCATTGACTCCCGGGACTATCAGCCCCAGCATTTT. Protein: CASIDSRDYQPQHF.

J is TRBJ1-1 and V is TRBV15; TRBD1 agrees at 9 bases. Looked up from germline, CDR1 is LNHNV and CDR2 is YYDKDF (reference sequence). CDR3 size: 16 residues. V lost 1 base and J lost 10; bases outside the gene matches: 13. This CDR3 reads CATSRGGEGQGSPAFF. CDR3 bases: TGTGCCACCAGCAGAGGGGGAGAGGGACAGGGTTCCCCAGCTTTCTTT.

V is TRBV7-9 and J is TRBJ2-7, with a weak D call TRBD2 (5 bases). This CDR3 is 14 amino acids long. Germline V CDR1 and CDR2: SEHNR, FQNEAQ (reference sequence). The germline V and J ends were trimmed by 5 bases and 2 bases, with 13 bases remaining between them. In DNA, the CDR3 is TGTGCCAGCAGCCTTCAACGGGGAGCCTACGAGCAGTACTTC. Translation gives CASSLQRGAYEQYF.

This clone has at least ten counts. This chain joins TRBV4-1 and TRBJ1-1; no clear D gene. CDR1 and CDR2 from the germline V gene are MGHRA and YSYEKL. Trimming took 5 bases from V and 11 from J, leaving 15 bases between them. The CDR3 consists of 12 residues. The CDR3 nucleotides are TGCGCCAGCAGCGGGGTTGCGGCTGGGGCTTTCTTT. It translates to CASSGVAAGAFF.

This chain connects TRBV6-1 to TRBJ1-1; D remains unclear. CDR1 MNHNS and CDR2 SASEGT come from the germline V gene. The CDR3 totals 14 residues. V dropped 2 bases and J dropped 2 bases, with 9 bases sitting between them. The chain's CDR3 is CASSEFAGNTEAFF. The DNA of the CDR3 is TGTGCCAGCAGTGAATTTGCCGGAAACACTGAAGCTTTCTTT.

This clone appeared a single time. The gene calls are TRBV19 and TRBJ1-1, with TRBD1 as a possible D gene (6 bases). The ends were cut back, 3 bases at V and 1 base at J, with 18 bases in the middle. Germline CDR1 reads LNHDA; CDR2 reads SQIVND (reference sequence). The CDR3 totals 17 residues. The CDR3 sequence: CASSMLEGKQGNTEAFF. CDR3 in DNA: TGTGCCAGTAGTATGTTAGAGGGGAAACAGGGGAACACTGAAGCTTTCTTT. The full variable domain, with the rest looked up from reference TRBV19 and TRBJ1-1, is DGGITQSPKYLFRKEGQNVTLSCEQNLNHDAMYWYRQDPGQGLRLIYYSQIVNDFQKGDIAEGYSVSREKKESFPLTVTSAQKNPTAFYLCASSMLEGKQGNTEAFFGQGTRLTVV.

This clone was detected only a few times. This chain joins TRBV21-1 and TRBJ2-5; no check of the table's D call, TRBD1, against the DNA was made. TRBV21-1 is labeled a pseudogene. This CDR3 region has 15 residues. CDR3 protein: CASSPYRGRGETQYF. CDR3 nucleotide sequence: TGTGCCAGCAGCCCTTACAGGGGGCGCGGGGAGACCCAGTACTTC.

The J gene is TRBJ1-1, the V gene TRBV5-1, with D perhaps matching TRBD1 (5 bases). The V gene lost 2 bases and the J gene lost 1 base, with 9 bases spanning the gap. This CDR3 region has 14 residues. Germline assignment: CDR1 SGHRS and CDR2 YFSETQ. The CDR3 bases are TGCGCCAGCAGCTTTGCAGGGTCGAACACTGAAGCTTTCTTT. The encoded protein is CASSFAGSNTEAFF. The variable domain in full, with the rest retrieved from reference TRBV5-1 and TRBJ1-1, is KAGVTQTPRYLIKTRGQQVTLSCSPISGHRSVSWYQQTPGQGLQFLFEYFSETQRNKGNFPGRFSGRQFSNSRSEMNVSTLELGDSALYLCASSFAGSNTEAFFGQGTRLTVV.

The gene calls are TRBV5-4 and TRBJ1-2, with D unclear. Germline CDR1 and CDR2: SGHNT and YYREEE (reference sequence). The CDR3 sequence is 13 residues long. Trimming pared 2 bases from V and 0 bases from J, leaving 5 bases between. CDR3 protein: CASSFGSNYGYTF. DNA of the CDR3: TGTGCCAGCAGCTTCGGATCTAACTATGGCTACACCTTC.